This entry is about one TCR beta chain. These data originate in a study of T cell changes during pregnancy in multiple sclerosis. Profiling relied on immunoSEQ multiplex PCR, and the TCRdb table lists in-frame clones only, not all of them. Of roughly 40,000 clones listed, just under 95% are singletons. The CDR3 length is 15 residues. Germline V gene sequence: CDR1 SGHRS, CDR2 YFSETQ. V was clipped by 1 base and J by 4 bases, with 12 bases between them. The receptor was derived from a female donor with multiple sclerosis, enrolled in a pregnancy study. The sample was CD4+ T cells from peripheral blood mononuclear cells, taken in the first trimester of pregnancy. V is TRBV5-1 and J is TRBJ2-1; TRBD2 is a possible D gene (7 bases). CDR3 amino acids: CASSLRGGQYNEQFF. CDR3 in DNA: TGCGCCAGCAGCTTGCGCGGGGGCCAGTACAATGAGCAGTTCTTC. Full variable domain (missing parts from reference TRBV5-1 and TRBJ2-1): KAGVTQTPRYLIKTRGQQVTLSCSPISGHRSVSWYQQTPGQGLQFLFEYFSETQRNKGNFPGRFSGRQFSNSRSEMNVSTLELGDSALYLCASSLRGGQYNEQFFGPGTRLTVL.